Listed below are T cell receptor beta chains from one sample, sequenced in a study of T cell responses to AZD1222 COVID-19 vaccine. TCRdb's copy holds only in-frame clones and misses some; the assay was immunoSEQ multiplex PCR. The repertoire has 90,000 to 150,000 clones, more than 85% of them found once; the top ten carry around 2.4%. The source material was peripheral blood, sampled on day 0 of AZD1222 vaccination. Every receptor here comes from an adult in good health. CDR3s include the opening cysteine and the closing phenylalanine or tryptophan. The D gene is left open where the match is weak. Size tells how often a clone was seen (once, few, many) or the class of an expanded clone, and some rows leave it out.

V gene,D gene,clone size,J gene,CDR3 protein,CDR3 DNA
TRBV27,TRBD2,-,TRBJ2-1,CASSSGSSYNEQFF,TGTGCCAGCAGTAGCGGGAGCTCCTACAATGAGCAGTTCTTC
TRBV5-1,TRBD1,few,TRBJ2-3,CASSHSVGTGGTDTQYF,TGCGCCAGCAGCCACTCCGTCGGGACAGGGGGAACAGATACGCAGTATTTT
TRBV4-1,-,-,TRBJ1-5,CASSQDRGLQPQHF,TGCGCCAGCAGCCAAGATCGGGGTTTACAGCCCCAGCATTTT
TRBV15,-,-,TRBJ2-7,CATSRDERGGSRSYEQYF,TGTGCCACCAGCAGAGATGAGAGGGGGGGAAGTCGTTCCTACGAGCAGTACTTC
TRBV27,TRBD1,-,TRBJ1-6,CASSLFAGTGLSPLHF,TGTGCCAGCAGTTTATTCGCGGGGACAGGGCTATCACCCCTCCACTTT
TRBV29-1,TRBD2,-,TRBJ2-3,CSVVRLAGDTQYF,TGCAGCGTTGTGCGACTAGCGGGGGATACGCAGTATTTT
TRBV2,-,-,TRBJ2-5,CAGLWGEDGETQYF,TGTGCCGGATTGTGGGGGGAGGACGGAGAGACCCAGTACTTC
TRBV27,-,-,TRBJ2-7,CASSRVRTYEQYF,TGTGCCAGCAGCCGCGTGCGCACCTACGAGCAGTACTTC
TRBV7-3,TRBD1,-,TRBJ1-1,CASSSPGQDTEAFF,TGTGCCAGCAGCTCACCGGGACAGGACACTGAAGCTTTCTTT
TRBV10-3,-,-,TRBJ2-7,CAISQGFSVSEQYF,TGTGCCATCAGCCAGGGTTTTTCAGTATCCGAGCAGTACTTC
TRBV6-5,-,few,TRBJ1-1,CASSLAENTEAFF,TGTGCCAGCAGTTTGGCGGAGAACACTGAAGCTTTCTTT
TRBV5-1,-,few,TRBJ2-7,CASSFREARSYEQYF,TGCGCCAGCAGCTTTCGCGAAGCTAGATCCTACGAGCAGTACTTC
TRBV29-1,-,-,TRBJ2-3,CSAKVVAPQARGSPEADTQYF,TGCAGCGCTAAAGTGGTAGCACCTCAAGCCCGTGGTTCTCCCGAGGCAGATACGCAGTATTTT
TRBV19,-,-,TRBJ2-1,CASSAPSGPYNEQFF,TGTGCCAGTAGTGCCCCCTCGGGCCCCTACAATGAGCAGTTCTTC
TRBV2,-,-,TRBJ2-7,CASSDVLTLAYEQYF,TGTGCCAGCAGTGACGTACTGACGTTGGCCTACGAGCAGTACTTC
TRBV7-9,-,-,TRBJ1-4,CASSLEGTHEKLFF,TGTGCCAGCAGCTTAGAGGGGACTCATGAAAAACTGTTTTTT
TRBV6-6,-,-,TRBJ1-2,CASNQDDEVSIYGYTF,TGTGCCAGCAACCAGGACGACGAGGTCTCCATCTATGGCTACACCTTC
TRBV5-1,-,-,TRBJ2-7,CASSSSYEQYF,TGCGCCAGCAGCTCCTCCTACGAGCAGTACTTC
TRBV9,-,once,TRBJ2-4,CASSVEPGLGNIQYF,TGTGCCAGCAGCGTAGAGCCCGGCCTTGGAAACATTCAGTACTTC
TRBV7-6,TRBD1,-,TRBJ2-7,CASSPQGAGPAGTYEQYF,TGTGCCAGCAGCCCACAGGGGGCCGGCCCAGCGGGGACCTACGAGCAGTACTTC
TRBV5-1,-,-,TRBJ2-5,CASSLEGETQYF,TGCGCCAGCAGCTTGGAGGGAGAGACCCAGTACTTC
TRBV23-1,-,-,TRBJ2-3,CASSRSAPDTQYF,TGCGCCAGCAGTCGCTCGGCGCCAGATACGCAGTATTTT
TRBV19,-,few,TRBJ1-1,CASSSRGGTEAFF,TGTGCCAGTAGTAGCAGAGGGGGGACTGAAGCTTTCTTT
TRBV2,-,-,TRBJ1-6,CASSRTGSSYNSPLHF,TGTGCCAGCAGTCGCACAGGGAGCTCCTATAATTCACCCCTCCACTTT
TRBV7-7,TRBD1,-,TRBJ2-2,CASSLGTGSTGELFF,TGTGCTAGCTCACTGGGGACAGGGAGTACCGGGGAGCTGTTTTTT
TRBV7-8,TRBD2,-,TRBJ2-1,CASSSVAGWGGLAAEQFF,TGTGCCAGCAGCTCGGTCGCAGGGTGGGGGGGTCTAGCAGCTGAGCAGTTCTTC